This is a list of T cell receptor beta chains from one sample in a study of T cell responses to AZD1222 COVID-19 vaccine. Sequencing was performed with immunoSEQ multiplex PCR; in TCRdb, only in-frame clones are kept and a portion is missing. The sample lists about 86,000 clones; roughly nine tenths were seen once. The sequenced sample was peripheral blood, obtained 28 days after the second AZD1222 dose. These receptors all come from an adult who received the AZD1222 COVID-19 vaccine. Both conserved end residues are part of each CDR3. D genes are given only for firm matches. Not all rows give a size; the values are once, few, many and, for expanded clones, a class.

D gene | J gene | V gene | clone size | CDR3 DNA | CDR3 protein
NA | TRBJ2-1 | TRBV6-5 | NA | TGTGCCAGCAGTTACTTCCTTCACAATGAGCAGTTCTTC | CASSYFLHNEQFF
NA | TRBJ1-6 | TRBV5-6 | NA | TGTGCCAGCAGCTTGGCGAGAGGGGGTATGGGCGATTCACCCCTCCACTTT | CASSLARGGMGDSPLHF
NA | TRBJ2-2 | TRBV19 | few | TGTGCCAGTAGTGACGGGAGACAGGGTGCGAACACCGGGGAGCTGTTTTTT | CASSDGRQGANTGELFF
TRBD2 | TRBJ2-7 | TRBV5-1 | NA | TGCGCCAGCAGCAGAGGACTAGCGGGGTCTTACGAGCAGTACTTC | CASSRGLAGSYEQYF
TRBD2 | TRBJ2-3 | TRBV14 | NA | TGTGCCAGCAGCCCGGGGACTAGCGGGCAGGCGCAGTATTTT | CASSPGTSGQAQYF
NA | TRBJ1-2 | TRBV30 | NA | TGTGCCTGGGGGGGGGCTCCCTATGGCTACACCTTC | CAWGGAPYGYTF
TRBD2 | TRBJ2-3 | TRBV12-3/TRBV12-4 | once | TGTGCCAGCAGTCTTAGCGGGGATACGCAGTATTTT | CASSLSGDTQYF
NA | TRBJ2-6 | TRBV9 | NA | TGTGCCAGCAGCCCCAGACCGGTAGGGATCTCTGGGGCCAACGTCCTGACTTTC | CASSPRPVGISGANVLTF
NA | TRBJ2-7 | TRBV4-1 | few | TGCGCCAGCAGCCAAGTTGACTCCTACGAGCAGTACTTC | CASSQVDSYEQYF
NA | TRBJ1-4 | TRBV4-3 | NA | TGCGCCAGCAGCCTTACCTTCGGTCCTAATAATGAAAAACTGTTTTTT | CASSLTFGPNNEKLFF
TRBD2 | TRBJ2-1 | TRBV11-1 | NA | TGTGCCAGCAGCCCGGGACTAGCGGCCTACAATGAGCAGTTCTTC | CASSPGLAAYNEQFF
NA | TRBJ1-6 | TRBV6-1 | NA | TGTGCCAGCAGTGAAACGAAGGGGGGGACGGGTTCACCCCTCCACTTT | CASSETKGGTGSPLHF
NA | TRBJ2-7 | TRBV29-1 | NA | TGCAGCGTTGAAGTATATAGAAGGGGATTTACGTCGCAGTACTTC | CSVEVYRRGFTSQYF
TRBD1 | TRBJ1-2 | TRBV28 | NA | TGTGCCAGCAGTTCTTCCTACAGGGGGCTAAGCTATGGCTACACCTTC | CASSSSYRGLSYGYTF
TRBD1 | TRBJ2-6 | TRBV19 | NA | TGTGCCAGTAGTGCACAGGGGGCTGGGGCCAACGTCCTGACTTTC | CASSAQGAGANVLTF
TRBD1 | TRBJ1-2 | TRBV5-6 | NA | TGTGCCAGCAGCTTCGGAACAGGGGCGTATGGCTACACCTTC | CASSFGTGAYGYTF
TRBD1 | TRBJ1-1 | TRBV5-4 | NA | TGTGCCAGCAGCGCCCACAGGGGAGGTCGCACTGAAGCTTTCTTT | CASSAHRGGRTEAFF
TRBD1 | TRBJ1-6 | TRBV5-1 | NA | TGCGCCAGCAGCTTGGGGCCGGGACAGGTTTATTCACCCCTCCACTTT | CASSLGPGQVYSPLHF
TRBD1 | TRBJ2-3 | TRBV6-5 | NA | TGTGCCAGCGGACAGGGGGCAGATACGCAGTATTTT | CASGQGADTQYF
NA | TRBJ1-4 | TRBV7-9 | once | TGTGCCAGCAGCTTAGCTACCCGGGGGCTCGATGAAAAACTGTTTTTT | CASSLATRGLDEKLFF
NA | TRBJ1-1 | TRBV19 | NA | TGTGCCAGTAGTTCTCCCGGGGGGGGCCATGGAGCTTTCTTT | CASSSPGGGHGAFF
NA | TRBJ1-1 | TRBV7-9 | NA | TGTGCCAGCAGCCCCCACGGGGGCCGGACTGAAGCTTTCTTT | CASSPHGGRTEAFF
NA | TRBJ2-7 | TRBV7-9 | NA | TGTGCCAGCAGCTTACCCGCAGCTCCCGAGCAGTACTTC | CASSLPAAPEQYF
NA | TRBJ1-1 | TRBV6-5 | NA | TGTGCCAGCAGTTACCGGAGCACTGAAGCTTTCTTT | CASSYRSTEAFF
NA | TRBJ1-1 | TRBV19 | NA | TGTGCCAGTAGGATGGGGGGTTTAAACACTGAAGCTTTCTTT | CASRMGGLNTEAFF
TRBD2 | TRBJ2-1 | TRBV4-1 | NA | TGCGCCAGCAGCCAAGGTTATGGCGGGGGATCCAATGAGCAGTTCTTC | CASSQGYGGGSNEQFF
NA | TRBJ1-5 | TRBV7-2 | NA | TGTGCCAGCAGCTTAGGCGGCCACGCCGGGAATCAGCCCCAGCATTTT | CASSLGGHAGNQPQHF
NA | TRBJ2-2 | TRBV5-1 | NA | TGCGCCACGAGGAGGACATCGAGCACCGGGGAGCTGTTTTTT | CATRRTSSTGELFF
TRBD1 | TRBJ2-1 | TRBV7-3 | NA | TGTGCCAGCAGCTCCCGGGACAGGCCCAATGAGCAGTTCTTC | CASSSRDRPNEQFF
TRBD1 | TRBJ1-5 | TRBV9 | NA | TGTGCCAGCAGCGAAAGAGCCGGGACAGGGGGCGAGCCCCAGCATTTT | CASSERAGTGGEPQHF
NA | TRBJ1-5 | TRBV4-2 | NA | TGTGCCAGCAGCCTGACGGGGGACGGCAATCAGCCCCAGCATTTT | CASSLTGDGNQPQHF
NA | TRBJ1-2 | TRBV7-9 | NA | TGTGCCAGCAGCTTAGCAGGGGATGGCTACACCTTC | CASSLAGDGYTF
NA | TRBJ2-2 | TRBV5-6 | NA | TGTGCCAGCAGCTTGGGCTTTCTTGGCAGGGGAACCGGGGAGCTGTTTTTT | CASSLGFLGRGTGELFF
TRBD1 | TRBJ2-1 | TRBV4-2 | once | TGTGCCAGCAGCCTAGGGGTTGGACAGGGTGATAGCTCCTACAATGAGCAGTTCTTC | CASSLGVGQGDSSYNEQFF
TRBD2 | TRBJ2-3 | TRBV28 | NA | TGTGCCAGCGGGCTAGCGGGGGGGCATGATTCGACAGATACGCAGTATTTT | CASGLAGGHDSTDTQYF
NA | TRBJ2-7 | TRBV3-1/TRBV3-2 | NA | TGTGCCAGCAGCCAAGGACAGATAGGGTTTTACTTC | CASSQGQIGFYF
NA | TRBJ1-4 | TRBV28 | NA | TGTGCCAGCGGCCCGGAAAAACTGTTTTTT | CASGPEKLFF
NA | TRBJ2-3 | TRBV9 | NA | TGTGCCAGCAGCGGAACGTGGGGGCATAGCACAGATACGCAGTATTTT | CASSGTWGHSTDTQYF
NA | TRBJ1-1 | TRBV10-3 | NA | TGTGCCATCAGCAAAAACACTGAAGCTTTCTTT | CAISKNTEAFF
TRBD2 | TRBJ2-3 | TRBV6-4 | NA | TGTGCCAGCAGTGACAGCGGGGGAGGGGCAGATACGCAGTATTTT | CASSDSGGGADTQYF
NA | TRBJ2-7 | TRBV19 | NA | TGTGCCAGTAGTATAACAGGCGGCTACGAGCAGTACTTC | CASSITGGYEQYF
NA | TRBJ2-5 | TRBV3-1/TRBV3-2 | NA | TGTGCCAGCAGCCCGGGGGGCCTGGGGGGCCAAGAGACCCAGTACTTC | CASSPGGLGGQETQYF
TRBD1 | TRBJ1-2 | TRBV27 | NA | TGTGCCAGCAGTCCGCTCCTGACAGGGGATGACGGCTACACCTTC | CASSPLLTGDDGYTF
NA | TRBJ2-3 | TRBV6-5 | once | TGTGCCAGCAGTTACTCCATTAGCTCAGATACGCAGTATTTT | CASSYSISSDTQYF
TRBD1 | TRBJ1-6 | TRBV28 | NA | TGTGCCAGCAGTTTATTTGACAGGGCCTATAATTCACCCCTCCACTTT | CASSLFDRAYNSPLHF
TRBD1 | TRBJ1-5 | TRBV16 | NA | TGTGCCAGCAGCCAATCTCCGGGACAGGGGGTAGGACAGCCCCAGCATTTT | CASSQSPGQGVGQPQHF
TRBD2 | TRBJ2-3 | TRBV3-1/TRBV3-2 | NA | TGTGCCAGCAGCCCCCGACTAGCGGCAGATACGCAGTATTTT | CASSPRLAADTQYF
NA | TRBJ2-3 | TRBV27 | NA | TGTGCCAGCAGTCTCCGGGACAAACGCACAGATACGCAGTATTTT | CASSLRDKRTDTQYF
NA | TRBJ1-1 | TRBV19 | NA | TGTGCCAGTCATTACCCCTCGGGTGGCACTGAAGCTTTCTTT | CASHYPSGGTEAFF
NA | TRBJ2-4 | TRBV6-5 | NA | TGTGCCAGCAGTTACCGAGAAGGCGTAGGTATTCAGTACTTC | CASSYREGVGIQYF
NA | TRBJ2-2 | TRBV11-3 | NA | TGTGCCAGCAGCTTAGATCTGGGGGGCACCGGGGAGCTGTTTTTT | CASSLDLGGTGELFF
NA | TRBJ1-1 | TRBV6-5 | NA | TGTGCCAGCAGCGAGACAGGGAACACTGAAGCTTTCTTT | CASSETGNTEAFF